Listed below are T cell receptor beta chains from one sample, sequenced in a study of blood T cell repertoires in COVID-19. Clones were sequenced by immunoSEQ multiplex PCR, and TCRdb holds only the in-frame ones, with some missing. In the table there are 200,000 or so clones, 86% of which are singletons. Sequencing input: peripheral blood. The receptors here all came from a woman between 50 and 59 years old with acute or convalescent COVID-19. CDR3s include the opening cysteine and the closing phenylalanine or tryptophan. D genes are given only for firm matches. Size is stated for part of the rows, as once, few or many counts, or as a class when the clone is expanded.

j_call,d_call,v_call,clone_size,cdr3_aa,cdr3_nt
TRBJ2-7,NA,TRBV6-1,NA,CASSEYTENALQYF,TGTGCCAGCAGTGAATATACAGAAAATGCTTTGCAGTACTTC
TRBJ1-1,NA,TRBV7-2,NA,CASSLRRLNTEAFF,TGTGCCAGCAGCCTCAGGAGGTTGAACACTGAAGCTTTCTTT
TRBJ1-4,TRBD1,TRBV19,once,CASNLRDRVDEKLFF,TGTGCCAGTAATCTCCGGGACAGGGTAGATGAAAAACTGTTTTTT
TRBJ1-2,NA,TRBV3-1/TRBV3-2,once,CASSRPGTSPNYGYTF,TGTGCCAGCAGCCGGCCCGGGACATCTCCTAACTATGGCTACACCTTC
TRBJ1-5,NA,TRBV3-1/TRBV3-2,NA,CASSQDGGVNQPQHF,TGTGCCAGCAGCCAAGATGGAGGGGTGAATCAGCCCCAGCATTTT
TRBJ2-2,TRBD1,TRBV27,NA,CASSPAPGQGKWTGELFF,TGTGCCAGCAGTCCCGCCCCGGGACAGGGGAAATGGACCGGGGAGCTGTTTTTT
TRBJ2-7,TRBD1,TRBV5-1,few,CASSTGDRLLSEQYF,TGCGCCAGCAGTACTGGGGACAGGCTTTTGTCCGAGCAGTACTTC
TRBJ1-6,NA,TRBV5-6,NA,CASSLGPGSPLHF,TGTGCCAGCAGCTTGGGCCCTGGCTCACCCCTCCACTTT
TRBJ2-3,TRBD2,TRBV2,NA,CASRKWGLAGDTQYF,TGTGCCAGCAGGAAATGGGGACTAGCGGGAGATACGCAGTATTTT
TRBJ2-1,NA,TRBV4-2,once,CASSQGSGDKEQFF,TGTGCCAGCAGCCAAGGGTCCGGGGACAAGGAGCAGTTCTTC
TRBJ2-3,TRBD2,TRBV7-3,NA,CASSLNPAGGTDTQYF,TGTGCCAGCAGCTTAAACCCAGCGGGGGGTACTGATACGCAGTATTTT
TRBJ2-5,NA,TRBV5-1,NA,CASSLGRGQETQYF,TGCGCCAGCAGCTTGGGGCGGGGCCAAGAGACCCAGTACTTC
TRBJ2-2,TRBD2,TRBV11-3,NA,CASSFPGGFDTGELFF,TGTGCCAGCAGCTTTCCCGGGGGGTTCGACACCGGGGAGCTGTTTTTT
TRBJ2-5,TRBD1,TRBV3-1/TRBV3-2,NA,CASRGTGRETQYF,TGTGCCAGCAGGGGGACAGGGAGGGAGACCCAGTACTTC
TRBJ2-7,TRBD1,TRBV2,NA,CASIGQGGTYEQYF,TGTGCCAGCATCGGACAGGGGGGGACCTACGAGCAGTACTTC
TRBJ2-3,NA,TRBV7-9,NA,CASRRVGPSTDTQYF,TGTGCCAGCAGAAGGGTGGGGCCTAGCACAGATACGCAGTATTTT
TRBJ2-2,NA,TRBV6-6,NA,CASSSTSPGNTGELFF,TGTGCCAGCAGCTCCACGTCGCCGGGGAACACCGGGGAGCTGTTTTTT
TRBJ1-2,TRBD1,TRBV13,NA,CASSGDPGTGDYGYTF,TGTGCCAGCAGCGGCGACCCCGGGACAGGAGACTATGGCTACACCTTC
TRBJ2-6,NA,TRBV27,NA,CASSKALAGRWANVLTF,TGTGCCAGCAGTAAGGCCCTAGCTGGACGGTGGGCCAACGTCCTGACTTTC
TRBJ1-4,NA,TRBV6-6,NA,CATSLDEKLFF,TGTGCCACTTCCCTAGATGAAAAACTGTTTTTT
TRBJ1-5,TRBD1,TRBV10-3,NA,CAISEDRGVSNQPQHF,TGTGCCATCAGTGAAGACAGGGGGGTTAGCAATCAGCCCCAGCATTTT
TRBJ1-1,NA,TRBV6-2/TRBV6-3,NA,CASSYFPVRGTEAFF,TGTGCCAGCAGTTACTTTCCAGTTAGGGGGACTGAAGCTTTCTTT
TRBJ2-7,TRBD1,TRBV5-1,once,CASSLTGQGSYEQYF,TGCGCCAGCAGCTTGACGGGACAGGGCTCCTACGAGCAGTACTTC
TRBJ2-5,NA,TRBV3-1/TRBV3-2,NA,CASSPGEGQETQYF,TGTGCCAGCAGCCCAGGGGAGGGGCAAGAGACCCAGTACTTC
TRBJ1-3,NA,TRBV30,NA,CAWSFSIDDTIYF,TGTGCCTGGAGTTTCAGTATCGATGACACCATATATTTT
TRBJ1-2,NA,TRBV6-6,NA,CASTPSRVLDNYGYTF,TGTGCCAGCACCCCATCGCGGGTATTGGATAACTATGGCTACACCTTC
TRBJ1-2,TRBD1,TRBV6-8,NA,CASSPPWTGPLYGYTF,TGTGCCAGCAGCCCCCCCTGGACAGGGCCCTTATATGGCTACACCTTC
TRBJ1-2,NA,TRBV27,NA,CASSLSDRNYGYTF,TGTGCCAGCAGTTTATCTGACAGGAACTATGGCTACACCTTC
TRBJ2-1,TRBD2,TRBV19,NA,CASSMASGIFYEQFF,TGTGCCAGTAGTATGGCTAGCGGGATATTCTATGAGCAGTTCTTC
TRBJ2-1,NA,TRBV2,NA,CASSVEGRSIF,TGTGCCAGCAGTGTTGAGGGGAGGTCGATCTTC
TRBJ2-5,TRBD2,TRBV5-5,NA,CASSLEAGGSETQYF,TGTGCCAGCAGCTTGGAGGCGGGGGGGAGCGAGACCCAGTACTTC
TRBJ2-7,TRBD2,TRBV7-2,few,CASSFLLGTSESYEQYF,TGTGCCAGCAGCTTCCTACTTGGGACTAGCGAATCCTACGAGCAGTACTTC
TRBJ1-2,NA,TRBV6-4,few,CASRDGSGYTF,TGTGCCAGCAGGGACGGTAGTGGCTACACCTTC
TRBJ1-2,NA,TRBV6-1,NA,CASSESRAGGGYTF,TGTGCCAGCAGTGAATCCCGGGCGGGAGGAGGCTACACCTTC
TRBJ2-3,TRBD2,TRBV19,NA,CASTPAGGTDTQYF,TGTGCCAGTACCCCAGCGGGGGGAACAGATACGCAGTATTTT
TRBJ2-7,TRBD2,TRBV5-1,NA,CASSLGTSGRTYEQYF,TGCGCCAGCAGCTTGGGGACTAGCGGGAGGACCTACGAGCAGTACTTC
TRBJ1-1,TRBD1,TRBV5-8,NA,CASSQDQGAMNTEAFF,TGTGCCAGCAGCCAGGACCAGGGGGCTATGAACACTGAAGCTTTCTTT
TRBJ2-5,TRBD2,TRBV6-7,NA,CASRAGGGQYQETQYF,TGTGCCAGCAGGGCGGGAGGTGGCCAATACCAAGAGACCCAGTACTTC
TRBJ1-2,NA,TRBV4-3,NA,CASSQDTGWFGGYTF,TGCGCCAGCAGCCAAGATACAGGGTGGTTCGGTGGCTACACCTTC
TRBJ1-6,NA,TRBV9,NA,CASSVYQGSPLHF,TGTGCCAGCAGCGTATATCAGGGATCACCCCTCCACTTT
TRBJ1-1,TRBD1,TRBV11-3,NA,CASSIEGGQDTEAFF,TGTGCCAGCAGTATTGAAGGGGGCCAGGACACTGAAGCTTTCTTT
TRBJ2-5,NA,TRBV18,NA,CASSPDSQETQYF,TGTGCCAGCTCACCGGACAGTCAAGAGACCCAGTACTTC
TRBJ1-4,TRBD1,TRBV11-3,NA,CASSFRPGQDNEKLFF,TGTGCCAGCAGCTTTCGCCCGGGACAGGATAATGAAAAACTGTTTTTT